The text below deals with one T cell receptor (beta chain). The V gene lost 6 bases and the J gene lost 3 bases, with 15 bases spanning the gap. The CDR3 runs to 15 residues. CDR1 is MDHEN, CDR2 SYDVKM, per germline. This sample is drawn from a study of blood T cell repertoires in COVID-19. Generated by immunoSEQ multiplex PCR, the TCRdb table keeps only in-frame clones and is missing some. The sample records 330,000 or so clones, around nine tenths being singletons. The TCR comes from a woman in her thirties who had been exposed to COVID-19. The sequencing input was PBMCs or T cells enriched from blood (not recorded which). The chain employs TRBV28 and TRBJ1-5, with D hard to call. This chain's CDR3 is CASRHTRRANQPQHF. In DNA form, the CDR3 reads TGTGCCAGCAGGCACACCCGGCGGGCCAATCAGCCCCAGCATTTT.